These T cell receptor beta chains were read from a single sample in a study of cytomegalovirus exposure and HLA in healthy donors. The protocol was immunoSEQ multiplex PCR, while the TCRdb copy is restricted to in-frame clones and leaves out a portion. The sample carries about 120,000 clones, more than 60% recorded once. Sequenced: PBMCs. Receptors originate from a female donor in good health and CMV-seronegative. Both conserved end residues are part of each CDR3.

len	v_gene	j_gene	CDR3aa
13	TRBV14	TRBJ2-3	CASSQDAADTQYF
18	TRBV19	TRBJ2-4	CASSPEMGGGVAKNIQYF
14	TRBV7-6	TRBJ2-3	CASSQDRGTDTQYF
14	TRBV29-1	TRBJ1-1	CSALAGHTSGEAFF
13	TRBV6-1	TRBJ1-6	CASQDIIGSPLHF
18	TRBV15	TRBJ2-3	CATSRVPIRGGQGDTQYF
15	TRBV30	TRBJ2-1	CACLGFPGDRNEQFF
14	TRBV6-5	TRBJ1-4	CASRSGGKNEKLFF
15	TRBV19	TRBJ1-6	CASSSNFGSISPLHF
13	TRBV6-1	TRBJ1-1	CASSTGGNTEAFF
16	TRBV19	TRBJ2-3	CASSILAGGLTDTQYF
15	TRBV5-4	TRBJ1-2	CASSLAGESWYGYTF
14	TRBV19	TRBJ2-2	CASSKRDRTGELFF
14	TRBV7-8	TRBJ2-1	CASSFGGIYNEQFF
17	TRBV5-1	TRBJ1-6	CASSLLLEGRDSSPLHF
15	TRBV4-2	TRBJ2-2	CASSQEQGNAGELFF
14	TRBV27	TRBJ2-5	CASSPTGGRETQYF
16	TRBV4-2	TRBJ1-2	CASSPNEDRAFYGYTF
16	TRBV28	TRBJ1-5	CATDSTGPYSNQPQHF
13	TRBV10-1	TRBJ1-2	CASSEQGQGGYTF
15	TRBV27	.	CASSRPPRSIYEQYF
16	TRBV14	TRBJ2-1	CASSQDRTGVINEQFF
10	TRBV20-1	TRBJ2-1	CSVDNNEQFF
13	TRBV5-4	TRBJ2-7	CASSFTGTSDRYF
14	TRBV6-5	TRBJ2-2	CASSNGVLSGELFF
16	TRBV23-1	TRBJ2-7	CASSQSQGGYAYEQYF
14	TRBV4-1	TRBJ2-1	CASSQVGGYNEQFF
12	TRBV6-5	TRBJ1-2	CASSYGGGGYTF